This T cell receptor beta chain was identified during a study of long-term antiretroviral therapy in people with HIV. Version v3.0 of the immunoSEQ assay ran at survey level. Profiled with immunoSEQ multiplex PCR; TCRdb holds only in-frame clones, not every one. The table has around 40,000 clones, approximately 89% seen once. This clone has only one observation. The receptor was isolated from a woman in her 50s with HIV. The source was unsorted PBMCs, collected 0.1 years before starting antiretroviral therapy.

CDR3 sequence: CASSEAPGYYDYGYTF. In DNA, the CDR3 is TGTGCCAGCAGTGAAGCGCCAGGGTACTATGACTATGGCTACACCTTC. This chain uses TRBV6-1 with TRBJ1-2; perhaps TRBD1 as D (5 bases). The CDR3 covers 16 residues. V was trimmed by 0 bases and J by 3 bases, leaving 14 bases between them. Germline CDR1 reads MNHNS; CDR2 reads SASEGT.